The 32 T cell receptor beta chains presented below share a single source sample, sequenced in a study of early T cells in non-severe SARS-CoV-2 infection. In TCRdb, the 5' RACE reads were re-called with MiXCR into one record per CDR3 protein. This sample has roughly 77,000 distinct CDR3 sequences; 9% to 15% occur once, and the top ten carry about 4.5%. The sample consisted of whole blood. Receptors were obtained from an adult who was a healthcare worker with PCR-confirmed SARS-CoV-2 infection or an uninfected control (not recorded which).

There are a few counts of this clonotype. V usage is TRBV2 and J usage is TRBJ2-3, with 16 positions matching TRBD2. The CDR3 runs 15 residues. Germline values: CDR1 SNHLY, CDR2 FYNNEI. The J segment lost 5 bases and the V segment lost 6 bases, leaving 2 bases of the junction unmatched. The CDR3 spells CASRGTSGRGDTQYF. The CDR3 DNA follows: TGTGCCAGCAGGGGGACTAGCGGGAGGGGAGATACGCAGTATTTT.

V is TRBV29-1 and J is TRBJ1-5; no definite D call. Trimming took 6 bases from V and 0 from J, leaving 6 bases between them. Germline V gene data show CDR1 as SQVTM and CDR2 as ANQGSEA. The CDR3 has 12 residues. For the CDR3, the DNA is TGCAGCGTGGGCTATAGCAATCAGCCCCAGCATTTT. Its translation is CSVGYSNQPQHF. Drawing the rest from reference TRBV29-1 and TRBJ1-5, the complete variable domain is SAVISQKPSRDICQRGTSLTIQCQVDSQVTMMFWYRQQPGQSLTLIATANQGSEATYESGFVIDKFPISRPNLTFSTLTVSNMSPEDSSIYLCSVGYSNQPQHFGDGTRLSIL.

This clonotype came up many times. The chain is built from TRBV2 and TRBJ2-1, with D hard to call. The CDR3 runs to 11 residues. Looked up from germline, CDR1 is SNHLY and CDR2 is FYNNEI. The V gene lost 4 bases and the J gene lost 10 bases, with 8 bases spanning the gap. The CDR3 here is CASSVNGEQFF. The DNA of the CDR3 is TGTGCCAGCAGTGTAAATGGGGAGCAGTTCTTC.

This clonotype was seen more than once but under ten times. The rearrangement uses TRBV15 and TRBJ2-1, with 11 bases lining up with TRBD2. CDR1 is LNHNV, CDR2 YYDKDF, per germline (reference sequence). V shed 1 base and J 0 bases; nucleotides not matched to a gene: 11. The CDR3 consists of 20 residues. The CDR3 DNA reads as TGTGCCACCAGCAGAGTCGGGCTAGCGGGGGGAAGGAGCTCCTACAATGAGCAGTTCTTC. This codes for CATSRVGLAGGRSSYNEQFF.

There are a few counts of this clonotype. The chain has TRBV11-2 and TRBJ2-5, with D possibly TRBD1 on 5 matching bases. The CDR3 covers 19 residues. The V and J ends lost 2 bases and 2 bases respectively, with 24 bases between them. The germline CDR1 and CDR2 sequences are SGHAT and FQNNGV. The CDR3 is CASSLSPGSAKSRQETQYF. In nucleotides, the CDR3 is TGTGCCAGCAGCTTAAGTCCAGGGTCAGCCAAGAGCCGTCAAGAGACCCAGTACTTC.

V is TRBV27 and J is TRBJ2-7; 15 bases match TRBD2. With 5 bases clipped from V and 3 bases from J, the junction kept 5 bases outside the gene matches. CDR3 length: 16 amino acids. Per the germline V gene, CDR1 is MNHEY and CDR2 is SMNVEV (reference sequence). The CDR3 DNA follows: TGTGCCAGCAGTCTCGGGACTAGCGGGAGGTACTACGAGCAGTACTTC. It is translated as CASSLGTSGRYYEQYF.

The rearrangement uses TRBV4-1 and TRBJ2-1; D might be TRBD1 or TRBD2, each matching 6 bases. Trimming removed 0 bases at V and 5 bases at J, with 14 bases between. The CDR3 is 16 amino acids. CDR1 MGHRA and CDR2 YSYEKL come from the germline V gene. The CDR3 loop is CASSQDGGRLDNEQFF. As DNA, the CDR3 is TGCGCCAGCAGCCAAGATGGGGGGCGCCTCGACAATGAGCAGTTCTTC.

This clonotype was recorded a few times. The rearrangement joins TRBV7-9 to TRBJ2-1, with a weak D call TRBD2 (6 bases). The CDR3 has 17 amino acids. Germline assignment: CDR1 SEHNR and CDR2 FQNEAQ (reference sequence). V lost 4 bases and J 7 bases, leaving 23 bases between the germline ends. The DNA for the CDR3 is TGTGCCAGCAGCTCCCGGCCTAGGGAGGATAGGAGAAATGAGCAGTTCTTC. This sequence encodes CASSSRPREDRRNEQFF. Supplemented by reference TRBV7-9 and TRBJ2-1, the full variable domain reads DTGVSQNPRHKITKRGQNVTFRCDPISEHNRLYWYRQTLGQGPEFLTYFQNEAQLEKSRLLSDRFSAERPKGSFSTLEIQRTEQGDSAMYLCASSSRPREDRRNEQFFGPGTRLTVL.

This clonotype has a count of ten or more. CDR3 DNA sequence: TGCGCCAGCAGCCCCGGGACAAGCTCCTACAATGAGCAGTTCTTC. Translation: CASSPGTSSYNEQFF. The gene calls are TRBV5-1 and TRBJ2-1, with D perhaps TRBD1 (6 bases). Trimming cost V 4 bases and J 0 bases, with 11 bases left between them. CDR1 and CDR2 (germline): SGHRS, YFSETQ. The CDR3 covers 15 residues.

This chain links TRBV29-1 with TRBJ2-1; D might be TRBD1 (5 bases). The V and J ends lost 4 bases and 9 bases respectively, with 13 bases between them. The CDR3 runs 12 residues. Germline CDR1 and CDR2: SQVTM and ANQGSEA. The CDR3 bases are TGCAGCGTTGTTATCCAGGGTGGTGAGCAGTTCTTC. It yields the protein CSVVIQGGEQFF.

This chain joins TRBV11-2 and TRBJ2-5; D unclear. The CDR3 totals 15 residues. Germline V gene sequence: CDR1 SGHAT, CDR2 FQNNGV. Trimming stripped 0 bases from V and 4 bases from J, with 12 bases between. The CDR3 DNA is TGTGCCAGCAGCTTAGAAGGAGTTGCGCCAGAGACCCAGTACTTC. Translated: CASSLEGVAPETQYF.

In this sample, this clonotype turned up many times. V is TRBV27 and J is TRBJ1-6; the D is unclear. This CDR3 is built from 13 residues. Germline V gives CDR1 MNHEY, CDR2 SMNVEV (reference sequence). Trimming left V 0 bases short and J 5 bases short, with 2 bases between. CDR3 coding DNA: TGTGCCAGCAGTTTATCCCATAATTCACCCCTCCACTTT. Protein product: CASSLSHNSPLHF.

In its sample, this clonotype was seen many times. The V call is TRBV4-1, the J call TRBJ1-5; D is ambiguous. CDR3 length equals 17 residues. Trimming cost V 1 base and J 5 bases, with 18 bases left between them. Germline CDR1 reads MGHRA; CDR2 reads YSYEKL. The CDR3 region is CASSQGPTGKRYQPQHF. The CDR3, as DNA: TGCGCCAGCAGCCAAGGGCCAACCGGGAAAAGGTATCAGCCCCAGCATTTT.

The chain uses TRBV28 and TRBJ2-5, with TRBD1 matching over 10 bases. CDR3 length: 13 residues. Germline V gene lookup returns CDR1 MDHEN and CDR2 SYDVKM. Trimming cost V 5 bases and J 5 bases; bases outside gene matches: 2. The DNA of the CDR3 is TGTGCCAGCAGTAGACAGGGGGCGGAGACCCAGTACTTC. The encoded protein is CASSRQGAETQYF.

This clonotype was detected many times. The rearrangement links TRBV7-9 to TRBJ2-1; TRBD2 agrees at 7 bases. Germline-derived CDR1 and CDR2 are SEHNR and FQNEAQ (reference sequence). The V and J ends lost 5 bases and 11 bases, in that order; junction bases with no gene match: 3. The CDR3 length is 11 residues. CDR3 protein: CASSPGTKQFF. Here the CDR3 DNA reads TGTGCCAGCAGCCCCGGGACTAAGCAGTTCTTC.

CDR3 sequence reads: CASRLPGTNTPYSYEQYF. In DNA form, the CDR3 reads TGTGCAAGTCGCTTACCCGGGACTAATACGCCGTACTCCTACGAGCAGTACTTC. This chain joins TRBV12-2 and TRBJ2-7; the tabulated D call, TRBD2, remains unverified against the DNA. TRBV12-2 is an annotated pseudogene. The CDR3 covers 18 residues.

This clonotype was seen only a few times. The rearrangement joins TRBV27 to TRBJ2-3, with a possible D match to TRBD2 (5 bases). The V gene lost 5 bases and the J gene lost 3 bases, with 12 bases spanning the gap. The CDR3 loop spans 14 amino acids. The V gene's germline CDR1 is MNHEY and CDR2 SMNVEV (reference sequence). In nucleotides, the CDR3 is TGTGCCAGCAGTCCCCTTTTAGCGACAGATACGCAGTATTTT. Protein sequence: CASSPLLATDTQYF.

V and J are TRBV29-1 and TRBJ2-5, with a possible D match to TRBD1 (6 bases). Germline V gives CDR1 SQVTM, CDR2 ANQGSEA. With 4 bases removed from V and 5 bases from J, the gap between germline ends came to 14 bases. The CDR3 loop spans 13 amino acids. CDR3 bases: TGCAGCGTTGCGCGACAGGCGAGCGAGACCCAGTACTTC. Translation: CSVARQASETQYF.

This clonotype was picked up a small number of times. The chain employs TRBV4-1 and TRBJ2-1; 10 nucleotides match TRBD2. The germline V gene has CDR1 MGHRA and CDR2 YSYEKL. CDR3 length: 16 residues. With 4 bases clipped from V and 9 bases from J, the junction kept 12 bases outside the gene matches. This CDR3 reads CASSPTRLAGVSEQFF. The CDR3 region has the DNA TGCGCCAGCAGCCCTACACGGCTAGCGGGGGTTAGTGAGCAGTTCTTC.

The V call is TRBV5-1, the J call TRBJ2-3; 10 bases match TRBD2. The CDR3 covers 16 residues. Trimming took 2 bases from V and 4 from J; bases not matched to a gene: 7. Germline lookup yields CDR1 SGHRS and CDR2 YFSETQ. CDR3 region: CASSLLAGLSSDTQYF. The CDR3 bases are TGCGCCAGCAGCTTACTAGCGGGGCTGAGCTCAGATACGCAGTATTTT.

Regarding this clonotype: This may be a read error, as it is one base from a much larger clone. This chain joins TRBV29-1 and TRBJ2-7; 13 bases are shared with TRBD2. Trimming took 6 bases from V and 6 from J; bases not matched to a gene: 8. CDR1 is SQVTM, CDR2 ANQGSEA, per germline. The CDR3 has 14 residues. CDR3 nucleotides: TGCAGCGTCCGACTAGCGGGGGGCCCCTGCGAGCAGTACTTC. As protein: CSVRLAGGPCEQYF.

V gene TRBV27 combines with J gene TRBJ1-5; 8 bases map to TRBD1. V lost 3 bases and J lost 2; bases outside the gene matches: 3. There are 15 residues in the CDR3. Germline V CDR1 and CDR2: MNHEY, SMNVEV (reference sequence). The CDR3 sequence: CASSFQGAGNQPQHF. CDR3 DNA: TGTGCCAGCAGTTTTCAGGGGGCCGGCAATCAGCCCCAGCATTTT.

This clonotype has more than one count but fewer than ten. This chain joins TRBV6-5 and TRBJ1-2; 7 bases are shared with TRBD1. Germline CDR1 MNHEY, CDR2 SVGAGI. Trimming at V came to 6 bases and at J to 6 bases, leaving 7 bases not matched to a gene. The CDR3 is 13 residues long. The chain's CDR3 is CASRNGQDDGYTF. The CDR3 bases are TGTGCCAGCAGAAACGGACAGGATGATGGCTACACCTTC.

This clonotype showed up many times. The J gene is TRBJ2-1, the V gene TRBV6-6, with TRBD2 matching 10 bases. V gave up 8 bases and J gave up 5 bases; unmatched junction bases: 3. The CDR3 has 13 amino acids. Germline values: CDR1 MNHNY, CDR2 SVGAGI (reference sequence). As DNA, the CDR3 is TGTGCCAGCCGGACTAGCGGCAACAATGAGCAGTTCTTC. Amino acids: CASRTSGNNEQFF.

This clonotype was recorded at least ten times. This chain links TRBV7-8 with TRBJ2-7; maybe TRBD1 (5 bases). The CDR3 is made up of 12 amino acids. V lost 3 bases, J lost 5 bases, and 8 bases lay in between. Germline lookup yields CDR1 SGHVS and CDR2 FQNEAQ. CDR3 residues: CASSFSGNEQYF. DNA of the CDR3: TGTGCCAGCAGCTTTTCAGGGAACGAGCAGTACTTC.

This clonotype was detected many times. The CDR3 coding sequence is TGTGCCAGCAGTCCCGGGACAGGGAGGAACACTGAAGCTTTCTTT. It codes for CASSPGTGRNTEAFF. The chain couples TRBV14 to TRBJ1-1; 9 bases are shared with TRBD1. The CDR3 has 15 residues. The V segment lost 6 bases and the J segment 1 base; nucleotides outside the gene matches: 6. CDR1 SGHDN and CDR2 FVKESK come from the germline V gene.

This clonotype was detected ten times or more. This chain links TRBV11-1 with TRBJ2-7; D might be TRBD1 or TRBD2, each matching 5 bases. This CDR3 is 14 amino acids long. Germline assignment: CDR1 SGHAT and CDR2 FQDESV (reference sequence). Trimming cost V 3 bases and J 4 bases, with 13 bases left between them. In DNA form, the CDR3 reads TGTGCCAGCAGCTTTTTGGGGACCCGTTACGAGCAGTACTTC. Amino acids: CASSFLGTRYEQYF.

V usage is TRBV29-1 and J usage is TRBJ2-3, with TRBD1 matching over 8 bases. V was clipped by 4 bases and J by 0 bases; unmatched bases: 0. This CDR3 has 13 residues. CDR1 is SQVTM, CDR2 ANQGSEA, per germline. The CDR3 loop reads CSVGTGSTDTQYF. The CDR3 region has the DNA TGCAGCGTTGGGACAGGGAGCACAGATACGCAGTATTTT.

The chain recombines TRBV7-9 with TRBJ2-1; TRBD2 matches 7 bases. The CDR3 contains 15 residues. Trimming cost V 5 bases and J 4 bases; bases outside gene matches: 8. Germline lookup yields CDR1 SEHNR and CDR2 FQNEAQ (reference sequence). The CDR3 nucleotides are TGTGCCAGCAGCCCCCAGGGAGCGGGATACAATGAGCAGTTCTTC. Translating it yields CASSPQGAGYNEQFF.

The genes are TRBV29-1 and TRBJ1-4, with TRBD1 matching 9 bases. Losses at the gene ends were 5 bases for V and 11 bases for J; bases not matched to a gene: 6. The CDR3 has 12 residues. Per germline, CDR1 SQVTM and CDR2 ANQGSEA. The DNA of the CDR3 is TGCAGCGTTCTCCGGGACAGGGACAAACTGTTTTTT. Encoded protein: CSVLRDRDKLFF.

The genes are TRBV7-2 and TRBJ1-1, with D uncertain. Trimming removed 2 bases at V and 6 bases at J, with 13 bases between. Germline V gene lookup returns CDR1 SGHTA and CDR2 FQGNSA. This CDR3 has 14 residues. CDR3 in DNA: TGTGCCAGCAGCTTATATCACGGACGGTCTGAAGCTTTCTTT. Residues: CASSLYHGRSEAFF.

This rearrangement joins TRBV11-2 to TRBJ2-5; 11 bases are a match to TRBD2. Trimming at V came to 5 bases and at J to 5 bases, leaving 7 bases not matched to a gene. Germline V CDR1 and CDR2: SGHAT, FQNNGV. The CDR3 totals 15 residues. The CDR3 DNA reads as TGTGCCAGCAGCCTGCTAGCGGGGGGACTGGAGACCCAGTACTTC. Its translation is CASSLLAGGLETQYF.